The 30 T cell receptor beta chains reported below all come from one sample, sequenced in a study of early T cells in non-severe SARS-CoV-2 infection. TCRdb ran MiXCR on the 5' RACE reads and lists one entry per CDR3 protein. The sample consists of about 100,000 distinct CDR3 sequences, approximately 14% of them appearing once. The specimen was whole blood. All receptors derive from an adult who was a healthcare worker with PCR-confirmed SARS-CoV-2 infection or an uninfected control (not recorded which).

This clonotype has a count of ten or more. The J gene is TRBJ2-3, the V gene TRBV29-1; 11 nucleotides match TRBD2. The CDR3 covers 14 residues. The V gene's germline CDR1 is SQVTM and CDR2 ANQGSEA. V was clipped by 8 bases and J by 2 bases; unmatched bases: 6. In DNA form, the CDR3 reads TGCAGCACTGAGGGACTAGCGGTCACAGATACGCAGTATTTT. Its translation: CSTEGLAVTDTQYF.

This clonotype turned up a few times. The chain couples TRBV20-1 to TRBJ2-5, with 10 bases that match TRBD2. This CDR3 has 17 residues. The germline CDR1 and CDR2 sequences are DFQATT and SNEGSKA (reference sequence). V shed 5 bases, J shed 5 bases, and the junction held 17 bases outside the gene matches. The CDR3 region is CSARGEEREGPGETQYF. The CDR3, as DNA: TGCAGTGCTCGAGGGGAGGAGCGGGAGGGCCCTGGGGAGACCCAGTACTTC.

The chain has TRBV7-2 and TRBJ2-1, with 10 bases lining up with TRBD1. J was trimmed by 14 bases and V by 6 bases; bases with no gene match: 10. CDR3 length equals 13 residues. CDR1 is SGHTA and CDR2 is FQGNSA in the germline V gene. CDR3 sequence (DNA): TGTGCCAGCAGACACCGGGACAGGGGAAATAAGTTCTTC. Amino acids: CASRHRDRGNKFF.

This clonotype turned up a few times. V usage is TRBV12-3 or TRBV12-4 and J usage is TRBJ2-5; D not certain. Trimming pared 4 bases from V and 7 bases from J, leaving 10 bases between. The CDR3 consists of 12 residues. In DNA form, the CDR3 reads TGTGCCAGCAGTTATACCCCAGGGACCCAGTACTTC. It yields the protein CASSYTPGTQYF.

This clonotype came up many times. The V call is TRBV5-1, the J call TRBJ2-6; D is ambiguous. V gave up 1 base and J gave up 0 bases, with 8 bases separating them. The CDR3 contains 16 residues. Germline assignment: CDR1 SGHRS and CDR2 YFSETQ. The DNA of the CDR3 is TGCGCCAGCAGCTTGCAACCTTTCTCTGGGGCCAACGTCCTGACTTTC. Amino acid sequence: CASSLQPFSGANVLTF.

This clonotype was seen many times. CDR3 loop: CASSLAGSSSYNEQFF. The CDR3 coding sequence is TGTGCCAGCAGCTTGGCAGGCTCCTCCTCCTACAATGAGCAGTTCTTC. This sequence joins TRBV11-1 and TRBJ2-1; D unclear. The CDR3 has 16 residues. Trimming stripped 3 bases from V and 0 bases from J, with 12 bases between. Germline CDR1 and CDR2: SGHAT and FQDESV (reference sequence).

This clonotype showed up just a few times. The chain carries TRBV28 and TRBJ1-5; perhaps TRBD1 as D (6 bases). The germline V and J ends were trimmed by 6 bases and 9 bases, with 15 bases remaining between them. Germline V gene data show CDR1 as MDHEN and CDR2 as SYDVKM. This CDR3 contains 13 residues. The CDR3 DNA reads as TGTGCCAGCAGGGACAGCCAGTTGTTGCCCCAGCATTTT. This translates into CASRDSQLLPQHF.

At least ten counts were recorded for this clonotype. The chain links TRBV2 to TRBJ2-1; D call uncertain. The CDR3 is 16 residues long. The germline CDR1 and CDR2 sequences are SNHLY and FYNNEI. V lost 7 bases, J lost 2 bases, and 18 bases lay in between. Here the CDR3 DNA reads TGTGCCAGCATTACCAGCGACTTGAACGCCTACAATGAGCAGTTCTTC. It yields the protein CASITSDLNAYNEQFF.

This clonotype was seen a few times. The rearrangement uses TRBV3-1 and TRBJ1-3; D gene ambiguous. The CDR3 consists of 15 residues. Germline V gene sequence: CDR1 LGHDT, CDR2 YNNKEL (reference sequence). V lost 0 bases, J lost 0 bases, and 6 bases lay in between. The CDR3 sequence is CASSQDGVSGNTIYF. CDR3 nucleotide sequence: TGTGCCAGCAGCCAAGATGGAGTCTCTGGAAACACCATATATTTT.

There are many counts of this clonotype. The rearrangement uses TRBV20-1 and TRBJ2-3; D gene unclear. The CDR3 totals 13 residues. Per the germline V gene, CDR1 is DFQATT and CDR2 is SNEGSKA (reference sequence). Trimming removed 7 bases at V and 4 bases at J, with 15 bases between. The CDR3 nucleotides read TGCAGTGTCCGGAGTAGTGAGGCAGATACGCAGTATTTT. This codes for CSVRSSEADTQYF.

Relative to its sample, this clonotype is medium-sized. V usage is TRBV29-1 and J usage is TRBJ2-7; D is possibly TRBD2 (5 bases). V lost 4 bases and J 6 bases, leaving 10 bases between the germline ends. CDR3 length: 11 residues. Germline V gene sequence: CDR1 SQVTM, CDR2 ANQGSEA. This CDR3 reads CSVVPGSEQYF. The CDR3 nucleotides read TGCAGCGTTGTCCCGGGGAGCGAGCAGTACTTC.

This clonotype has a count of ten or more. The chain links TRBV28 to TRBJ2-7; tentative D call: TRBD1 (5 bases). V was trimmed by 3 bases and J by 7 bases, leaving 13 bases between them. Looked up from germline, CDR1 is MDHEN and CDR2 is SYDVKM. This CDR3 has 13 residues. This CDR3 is CASSFGARWEQYF. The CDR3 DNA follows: TGTGCCAGCAGTTTTGGGGCTCGCTGGGAGCAGTACTTC.

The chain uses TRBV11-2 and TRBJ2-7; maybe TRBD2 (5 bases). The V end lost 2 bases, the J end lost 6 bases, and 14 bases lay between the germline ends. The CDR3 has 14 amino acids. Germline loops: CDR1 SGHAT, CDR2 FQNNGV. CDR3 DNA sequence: TGTGCCAGCAGCTTATCCGGGATAGGGTCCGAGCAGTACTTC. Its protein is CASSLSGIGSEQYF.

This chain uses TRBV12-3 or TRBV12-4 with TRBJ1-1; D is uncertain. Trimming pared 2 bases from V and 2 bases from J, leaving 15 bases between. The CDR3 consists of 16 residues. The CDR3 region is CASSLRASWGNTEAFF. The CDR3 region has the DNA TGTGCCAGCAGTTTACGGGCGTCGTGGGGAAACACTGAAGCTTTCTTT.

CDR3 coding DNA: TGTGCCAGCAGCTTAGCCTCAACTAGCGACCGCTCCTACGAGCAGTACTTC. Amino acids: CASSLASTSDRSYEQYF. The chain joins TRBV7-9 to TRBJ2-7, with 7 bases that match TRBD2. The CDR3 runs 17 residues. The V gene's germline CDR1 is SEHNR and CDR2 FQNEAQ (reference sequence). Trimming cost V 0 bases and J 0 bases; bases outside gene matches: 8.

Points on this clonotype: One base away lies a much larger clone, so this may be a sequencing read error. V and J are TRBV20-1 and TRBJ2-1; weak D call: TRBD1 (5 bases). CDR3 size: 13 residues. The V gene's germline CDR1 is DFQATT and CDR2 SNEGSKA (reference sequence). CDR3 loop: CSASGHSYYEQFF. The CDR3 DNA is TGCAGTGCGTCCGGACATTCCTACTATGAGCAGTTCTTC.

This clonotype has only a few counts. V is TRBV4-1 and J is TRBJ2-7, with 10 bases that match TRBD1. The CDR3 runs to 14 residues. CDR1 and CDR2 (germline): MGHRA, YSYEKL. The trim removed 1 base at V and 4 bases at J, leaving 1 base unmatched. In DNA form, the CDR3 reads TGCGCCAGCAGCCAAGGACAGGGGGCGTACGAGCAGTACTTC. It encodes CASSQGQGAYEQYF.

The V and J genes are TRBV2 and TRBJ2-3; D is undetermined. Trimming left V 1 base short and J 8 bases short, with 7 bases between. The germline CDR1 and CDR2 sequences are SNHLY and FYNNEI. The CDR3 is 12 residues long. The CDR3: CASSEGRITQYF. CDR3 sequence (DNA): TGTGCCAGCAGTGAAGGGCGTATTACGCAGTATTTT.

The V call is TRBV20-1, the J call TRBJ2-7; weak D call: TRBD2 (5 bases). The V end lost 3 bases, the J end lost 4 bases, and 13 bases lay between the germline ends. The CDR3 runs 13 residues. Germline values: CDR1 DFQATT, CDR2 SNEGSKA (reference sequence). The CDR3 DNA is TGCAGTGCTAGCGACTATTTGCCGTACGAGCAGTACTTC. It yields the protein CSASDYLPYEQYF.

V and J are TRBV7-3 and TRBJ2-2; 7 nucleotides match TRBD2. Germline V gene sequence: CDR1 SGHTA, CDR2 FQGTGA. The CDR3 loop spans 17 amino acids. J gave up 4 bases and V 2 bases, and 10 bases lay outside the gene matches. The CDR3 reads CASSLSSGGLGTGELFF. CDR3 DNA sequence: TGTGCCAGCAGCTTATCGTCGGGAGGCTTGGGCACCGGGGAGCTGTTTTTT.

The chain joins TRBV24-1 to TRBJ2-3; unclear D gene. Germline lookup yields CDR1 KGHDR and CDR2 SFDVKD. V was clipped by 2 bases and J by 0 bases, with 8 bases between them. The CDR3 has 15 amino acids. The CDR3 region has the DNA TGTGCCACCAGTGATTACACCGGGAGCACAGATACGCAGTATTTT. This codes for CATSDYTGSTDTQYF.

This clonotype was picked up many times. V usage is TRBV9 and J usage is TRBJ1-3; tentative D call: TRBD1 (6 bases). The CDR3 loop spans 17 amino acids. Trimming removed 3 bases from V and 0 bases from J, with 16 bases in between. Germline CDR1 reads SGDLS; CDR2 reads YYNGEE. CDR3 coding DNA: TGTGCCAGCAGCGCGGGGGGCAGGATAGACTCTGGAAACACCATATATTTT. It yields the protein CASSAGGRIDSGNTIYF.

The CDR3 is CASSASGRIYEQFF. The DNA of the CDR3 is TGTGCCAGCAGTGCTAGCGGGAGAATCTATGAGCAGTTCTTC. The chain has TRBV2 and TRBJ2-1; 10 positions agree with TRBD2. The CDR3 spans 14 residues. Per the germline V gene, CDR1 is SNHLY and CDR2 is FYNNEI. The J segment lost 8 bases and the V segment lost 4 bases, leaving 5 bases of the junction unmatched.

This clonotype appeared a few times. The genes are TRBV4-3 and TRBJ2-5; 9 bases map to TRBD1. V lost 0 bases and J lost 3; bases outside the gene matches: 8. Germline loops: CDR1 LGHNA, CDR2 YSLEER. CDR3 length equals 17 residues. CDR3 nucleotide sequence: TGCGCCAGCAGCCAAGAGGTGGCGGGACAGGGAAAAGAGACCCAGTACTTC. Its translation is CASSQEVAGQGKETQYF.

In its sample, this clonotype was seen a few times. CDR3 region: CSHTANYGYTF. DNA of the CDR3: TGCAGTCATACAGCTAACTATGGCTACACCTTC. The V call is TRBV20-1, the J call TRBJ1-2; no clear D. The CDR3 is made up of 11 amino acids. The germline gives CDR1 DFQATT, CDR2 SNEGSKA (reference sequence). V was clipped by 8 bases and J by 0 bases, with 7 bases between them.

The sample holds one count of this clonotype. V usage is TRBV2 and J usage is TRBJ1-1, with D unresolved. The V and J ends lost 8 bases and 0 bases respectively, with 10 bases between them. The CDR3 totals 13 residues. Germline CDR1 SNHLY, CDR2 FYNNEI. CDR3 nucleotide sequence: TGTGCCAGCTCCTCCGGGGTGAACACTGAAGCTTTCTTT. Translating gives CASSSGVNTEAFF.

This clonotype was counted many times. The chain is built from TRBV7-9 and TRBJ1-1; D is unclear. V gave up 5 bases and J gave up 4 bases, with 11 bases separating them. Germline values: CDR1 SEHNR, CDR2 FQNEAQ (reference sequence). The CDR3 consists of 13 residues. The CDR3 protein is CASSPRRVTEAFF. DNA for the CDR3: TGTGCCAGCAGCCCACGACGGGTCACTGAAGCTTTCTTT.

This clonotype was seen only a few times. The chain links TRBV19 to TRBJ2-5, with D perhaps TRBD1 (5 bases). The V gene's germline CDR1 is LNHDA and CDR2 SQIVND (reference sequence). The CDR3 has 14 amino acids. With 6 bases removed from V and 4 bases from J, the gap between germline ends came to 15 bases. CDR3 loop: CASSRNLRGETQYF. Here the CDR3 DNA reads TGTGCCAGTAGCCGAAATTTAAGGGGAGAGACCCAGTACTTC.

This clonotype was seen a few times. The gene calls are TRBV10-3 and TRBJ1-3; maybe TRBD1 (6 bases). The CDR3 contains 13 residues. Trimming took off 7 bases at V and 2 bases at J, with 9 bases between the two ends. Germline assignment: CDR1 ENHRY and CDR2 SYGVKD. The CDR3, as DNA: TGTGCCATCACCGGGGGCGCTGGAAACACCATATATTTT. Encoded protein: CAITGGAGNTIYF.

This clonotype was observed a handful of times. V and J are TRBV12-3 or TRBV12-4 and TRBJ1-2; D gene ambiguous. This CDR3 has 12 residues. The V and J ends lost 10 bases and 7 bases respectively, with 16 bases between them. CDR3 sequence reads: CATKPRTGGYTF. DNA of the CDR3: TGTGCCACCAAGCCTAGGACCGGTGGCTACACCTTC.